The 9 T cell receptor beta chains listed next were all sequenced from one sample in a study of blood T cells in healthy people across ages (dated by TCRdb to between 2014 and 2017). Preparation of the library involved 5' RACE. Instrument on record: Illumina HiSeq 2500. A second PCR of about 7 to 12 cycles was run with a J-beta primer mix and a sample-barcoded 5' primer. TCRdb passed the public sequencing reads through fastp at Q25 and MiXCR, retaining productive beta sequences. Rows are unified per CDR3 protein, each entry keeping the most common DNA and genes. The sample records hundreds of thousands of distinct CDR3 sequences, around a fifth of which are singletons. About 3.6% of the sample belongs to the ten largest clones. Input material: blood. The receptors originated from a man in his 70s in good health.

This clonotype was observed a handful of times. The V call is TRBV12-3 or TRBV12-4, the J call TRBJ2-7; 7 nucleotides agree with TRBD1. The CDR3 loop spans 14 amino acids. Trimming cost V 1 base and J 4 bases; bases outside gene matches: 4. This CDR3 is CASSLGYRGYEQYF. The CDR3 bases are TGTGCCAGCAGTTTAGGCTACAGGGGTTACGAGCAGTACTTC.

The rearrangement uses TRBV14 and TRBJ2-5, with 8 bases fitting TRBD2. The length of the CDR3 is 15 residues. Per the germline V gene, CDR1 is SGHDN and CDR2 is FVKESK. V shed 1 base and J 5 bases; nucleotides not matched to a gene: 6. The CDR3 region is CASSQALSGKETQYF. The CDR3, as DNA: TGTGCCAGCAGCCAAGCCCTTAGCGGGAAGGAGACCCAGTACTTC. Using reference TRBV14 and TRBJ2-5 for the parts outside the CDR3, the full variable domain is EAGVTQFPSHSVIEKGQTVTLRCDPISGHDNLYWYRRVMGKEIKFLLHFVKESKQDESGMPNNRFLAERTGGTYSTLKVQPAELEDSGVYFCASSQALSGKETQYFGPGTRLLVL.

In nucleotides, the CDR3 is TGTGCCAGCAGTGCCTGGACTAGCGGGAATGAGCAGTTCTTC. This sequence encodes CASSAWTSGNEQFF. The chain carries TRBV2 and TRBJ2-5; TRBD2 agrees at 11 bases. Near its end, the DNA agrees better with TRBJ2-1, so the J call may be wrong. The CDR3 is made up of 14 amino acids. Germline CDR1 SNHLY, CDR2 FYNNEI.

This clonotype came up a few times. The chain joins TRBV6-5 to TRBJ1-4; D unresolved. With 7 bases removed from V and 3 bases from J, the gap between germline ends came to 6 bases. This CDR3 spans 12 amino acids. Per germline, CDR1 MNHEY and CDR2 SVGAGI. The CDR3 sequence is CASMGANEKLFF. CDR3 bases: TGTGCCAGCATGGGAGCTAATGAAAAACTGTTTTTT.

J is TRBJ2-5 and V is TRBV20-1; 7 bases agree with TRBD1. Germline trimming cut 0 bases from V and 4 bases from J; bases unmatched to any gene: 11. Germline assignment: CDR1 DFQATT and CDR2 SNEGSKA (reference sequence). The CDR3 is 16 amino acids. CDR3: CSARDPPPGQPETQYF. The CDR3 DNA is TGCAGTGCTAGAGACCCACCCCCGGGACAGCCAGAGACCCAGTACTTC.

The genes are TRBV25-1 and TRBJ2-6; no reliable D call. The V end lost 4 bases, the J end lost 1 base, and 8 bases lay between the germline ends. Germline V gives CDR1 MGHDK, CDR2 SYGVNS. This CDR3 has 15 residues. CDR3 region: CASSVDISGANVLTF. In nucleotides, the CDR3 is TGTGCCAGCAGTGTAGACATTTCTGGGGCCAACGTCCTGACTTTC.

The CDR3, as DNA: TGTGCCAGCAGCAAAACTAGCGGCCAAGAGACCCAGTACTTC. Translated: CASSKTSGQETQYF. The chain employs TRBV4-2 and TRBJ2-5; 8 nucleotides agree with TRBD2. The germline CDR1 and CDR2 sequences are LGHNA and YNFKEQ. The CDR3 totals 14 residues. J gave up 1 base and V 5 bases, and 3 bases lay outside the gene matches.

The chain has TRBV6-5 and TRBJ2-4; 8 nucleotides agree with TRBD2. Germline V gives CDR1 MNHEY, CDR2 SVGAGI. With 5 bases clipped from V and 11 bases from J, the junction kept 5 bases outside the gene matches. The CDR3 is 12 amino acids. CDR3 amino acids: CASSPGGGLQYF. The DNA for the CDR3 is TGTGCCAGCAGTCCCGGGGGGGGTCTTCAGTACTTC.

The chain has TRBV18 and TRBJ2-2, with D possibly called TRBD1 or TRBD2 (5 bases each). Looked up from germline, CDR1 is KGHSH and CDR2 is LQKENI. The V and J ends lost 0 bases and 3 bases respectively, with 5 bases between them. The CDR3 length is 14 residues. The CDR3 bases are TGTGCCAGCTCACCACCGGGGGACACCGGGGAGCTGTTTTTT. This encodes CASSPPGDTGELFF.